Each of the 22 T cell receptor beta chains below was sequenced from the same sample in a study of blood T cell repertoires in COVID-19. The assay was immunoSEQ multiplex PCR, and TCRdb's table has in-frame clones only and misses some. The sample shows tens of thousands of clones, around 90% of them seen only once. Sequencing was done on a sample of peripheral blood. These receptors were taken from a man aged 45-65 years with acute or convalescent COVID-19.

The chain is built from TRBV7-2 and TRBJ1-1; a possible D gene is TRBD1 (5 bases). Germline V gives CDR1 SGHTA, CDR2 FQGNSA. V was cut by 6 bases and J by 3 bases, with 11 bases left in between. This CDR3 contains 13 residues. In DNA form, the CDR3 reads TGTGCCAGCAGGTCAGGACACCACACTGAAGCTTTCTTT. Encoded protein: CASRSGHHTEAFF.

This rearrangement joins TRBV10-3 to TRBJ2-7; the D gene is possibly TRBD2 (6 bases). The V end lost 10 bases, the J end lost 6 bases, and 13 bases lay between the germline ends. In germline, CDR1 is ENHRY, CDR2 SYGVKD. CDR3 size: 11 residues. The CDR3 sequence: CATTSSAEQYF. Written as DNA, the CDR3 is TGTGCCACCACTTCTAGCGCCGAGCAGTACTTC.

This chain uses TRBV5-1 with TRBJ2-5, with D possibly matching TRBD1 (6 bases). The ends were cut back, 4 bases at V and 4 bases at J, with 14 bases in the middle. Germline CDR1 is SGHRS and CDR2 is YFSETQ. This CDR3 is 14 amino acids long. This chain's CDR3 is CASSPGHIGETQYF. The CDR3 DNA reads as TGCGCCAGCAGCCCGGGACACATAGGAGAGACCCAGTACTTC.

This clone has more than one count but fewer than ten. The chain recombines TRBV6-5 with TRBJ2-7; 13 bases are shared with TRBD2. The CDR3 loop spans 16 amino acids. The ends lost 2 bases at V and 1 base at J; junction bases unmatched: 2. The germline V gene encodes CDR1 MNHEY and CDR2 SVGAGI. Here the CDR3 reads CASSYGLAGASYEQYF. DNA for the CDR3: TGTGCCAGCAGTTACGGACTAGCGGGAGCTTCCTACGAGCAGTACTTC.

The gene calls are TRBV7-9 and TRBJ1-2; tentatively, D is TRBD1 (6 bases). Between the trimmed V and J ends, which lost 3 bases and 4 bases, there was a span of 6 bases. The CDR3 is 12 residues long. Germline V gives CDR1 SEHNR, CDR2 FQNEAQ (reference sequence). In DNA form, the CDR3 reads TGTGCCAGCAGCTTGGACAGCTATGGCTACACCTTC. Translated: CASSLDSYGYTF. Full variable domain (rest looked up from reference TRBV7-9 and TRBJ1-2): DTGVSQNPRHKITKRGQNVTFRCDPISEHNRLYWYRQTLGQGPEFLTYFQNEAQLEKSRLLSDRFSAERPKGSFSTLEIQRTEQGDSAMYLCASSLDSYGYTFGSGTRLTVV.

The rearrangement links TRBV5-5 to TRBJ1-4, with 9 nucleotides matching TRBD1. CDR1 is SGHKS, CDR2 YYEKEE, per germline (reference sequence). The CDR3 spans 15 residues. Trimming at V came to 2 bases and at J to 5 bases, leaving 4 bases not matched to a gene. CDR3 in amino acids: CASSFHTGGNEKLFF. The CDR3 DNA follows: TGTGCCAGCAGCTTCCATACAGGGGGCAATGAAAAACTGTTTTTT.

The rearrangement joins TRBV7-2 to TRBJ2-5; D not resolved. CDR1 and CDR2 from the germline V gene are SGHTA and FQGNSA. The CDR3 contains 13 residues. The V end was cut by 2 bases, the J end by 5 bases, with 9 bases between. This CDR3 reads CASSLWPLETQYF. CDR3 coding DNA: TGTGCCAGCAGCTTATGGCCCTTGGAGACCCAGTACTTC.

This chain joins TRBV2 and TRBJ1-2; tentative D call: TRBD1 (5 bases). Germline lookup yields CDR1 SNHLY and CDR2 FYNNEI. V lost 7 bases to trimming and J lost 4 bases, with 10 bases between them. This CDR3 contains 12 residues. The CDR3: CASNRQGYGYTF. CDR3 nucleotide sequence: TGTGCCAGCAATCGGCAGGGCTATGGCTACACCTTC. Full variable domain (rest looked up from reference TRBV2 and TRBJ1-2): EPEVTQTPSHQVTQMGQEVILRCVPISNHLYFYWYRQILGQKVEFLVSFYNNEISEKSEIFDDQFSVERPDGSNFTLKIRSTKLEDSAMYFCASNRQGYGYTFGSGTRLTVV.

The rearrangement joins TRBV4-1 to TRBJ1-1; TRBD1 might be the D (5 bases). Trimming cost V 3 bases and J 1 base, with 12 bases left between them. The germline gives CDR1 MGHRA, CDR2 YSYEKL. The CDR3 has 15 residues. CDR3 nucleotide sequence: TGCGCCAGCAGCCAGGGACTCCTGCAGAACACTGAAGCTTTCTTT. It codes for CASSQGLLQNTEAFF.

The chain combines TRBV5-1 with TRBJ2-1, with D perhaps TRBD2 (7 bases). The CDR3 is 16 residues long. The germline V and J ends were trimmed by 0 bases and 6 bases, with 16 bases remaining between them. CDR1 is SGHRS, CDR2 YFSETQ, per germline. CDR3 DNA sequence: TGCGCCAGCAGCTTGGCTTTGGGGGGGCAATCCAATGAGCAGTTCTTC. Translation: CASSLALGGQSNEQFF.

This chain connects TRBV9 to TRBJ1-4; TRBD1 aligns across 7 bases. The germline V gene encodes CDR1 SGDLS and CDR2 YYNGEE. The length of the CDR3 is 14 residues. Trimming cost V 5 bases and J 5 bases; bases outside gene matches: 6. The CDR3 loop reads CASSQGVGNEKLFF. As DNA, the CDR3 is TGTGCCAGCAGTCAGGGGGTGGGGAATGAAAAACTGTTTTTT.

The table lists this clone with a count of one. The chain has TRBV4-2 and TRBJ2-1; D unclear. Germline V gene lookup returns CDR1 LGHNA and CDR2 YNFKEQ. CDR3 length equals 16 residues. Trimming removed 0 bases at V and 3 bases at J, with 12 bases between. The CDR3, as DNA: TGTGCCAGCAGCCAAGAAAAGGCTAGTTTCTACAATGAGCAGTTCTTC. Encoded protein: CASSQEKASFYNEQFF.

In this sample, this clone turned up many times. V usage is TRBV2 and J usage is TRBJ1-1; 8 positions match TRBD1. Trimming took 7 bases from V and 2 from J; bases not matched to a gene: 6. CDR1 and CDR2 (germline): SNHLY, FYNNEI. The CDR3 length is 14 residues. The CDR3 DNA is TGTGCCAGCAAGGGACAGGCAGGAAACACTGAAGCTTTCTTT. It codes for CASKGQAGNTEAFF.

This clone appeared a few times. The genes are TRBV2 and TRBJ1-4; no clear D gene. The V end was cut by 6 bases, the J end by 5 bases, with 13 bases between. This CDR3 is built from 14 residues. Germline CDR1 is SNHLY and CDR2 is FYNNEI. CDR3 DNA sequence: TGTGCCAGCAGCCGACTTACTACAAATGAAAAACTGTTTTTT. Amino acid sequence: CASSRLTTNEKLFF.

This clone was counted a single time. The genes are TRBV5-1 and TRBJ1-1; 7 nucleotides agree with TRBD1. Germline V gene sequence: CDR1 SGHRS, CDR2 YFSETQ. This CDR3 has 13 amino acids. Trimming took 1 base from V and 10 from J; bases not matched to a gene: 7. In DNA, the CDR3 is TGCGCCAGCAGCTTGCCAGGGGGGACCGCAGCTTTCTTT. This codes for CASSLPGGTAAFF. The variable domain in full, with the rest retrieved from reference TRBV5-1 and TRBJ1-1, is KAGVTQTPRYLIKTRGQQVTLSCSPISGHRSVSWYQQTPGQGLQFLFEYFSETQRNKGNFPGRFSGRQFSNSRSEMNVSTLELGDSALYLCASSLPGGTAAFFGQGTRLTVV.

This clone has only a few counts. The genes are TRBV5-1 and TRBJ2-2; possibly TRBD2 for D (5 bases). The CDR3 is 14 residues long. V lost 4 bases and J 4 bases, leaving 11 bases between the germline ends. The V gene's germline CDR1 is SGHRS and CDR2 YFSETQ. The CDR3 coding sequence is TGCGCCAGCAGCCGAGGGCCCCTCACCGGGGAGCTGTTTTTT. Its translation: CASSRGPLTGELFF.

In its sample, this clone was seen a few times. J is TRBJ2-7 and V is TRBV6-1; 8 bases map to TRBD2. Germline V CDR1 and CDR2: MNHNS, SASEGT. The CDR3 extends over 14 amino acids. Trimming took 1 base from V and 6 from J; bases not matched to a gene: 5. The CDR3 protein is CASSEVRGGSEQYF. CDR3 bases: TGTGCCAGCAGTGAAGTTCGGGGGGGGAGCGAGCAGTACTTC.

J is TRBJ2-7 and V is TRBV7-2; TRBD1 is a possible D gene (6 bases). This CDR3 contains 14 residues. Germline loops: CDR1 SGHTA, CDR2 FQGNSA. Trimming removed 5 bases from V and 3 bases from J, with 14 bases in between. The CDR3 is CASSLTGQNYEQYF. CDR3 nucleotide sequence: TGTGCCAGCAGCCTAACGGGACAAAACTACGAGCAGTACTTC.

This chain joins TRBV7-9 and TRBJ2-1; TRBD2 aligns across 11 bases. This CDR3 is built from 16 residues. With 2 bases clipped from V and 8 bases from J, the junction kept 8 bases outside the gene matches. Germline V gene data show CDR1 as SEHNR and CDR2 as FQNEAQ (reference sequence). CDR3 sequence (DNA): TGTGCCAGCAGCTTAAGTAGCGGGAGGGGGGTCGATGAGCAGTTCTTC. Protein sequence: CASSLSSGRGVDEQFF.

Here the CDR3 DNA reads TGTGCCAGCAGTTTATCGTTACCGCAGTTTGGAAACACCATATATTTT. As protein: CASSLSLPQFGNTIYF. The chain combines TRBV27 with TRBJ1-3; no reliable D call. The germline V gene encodes CDR1 MNHEY and CDR2 SMNVEV (reference sequence). V was cut by 0 bases and J by 3 bases, with 12 bases left in between. This CDR3 has 16 amino acids.

The genes are TRBV19 and TRBJ2-7; 7 nucleotides match TRBD2. Germline V CDR1 and CDR2: LNHDA, SQIVND (reference sequence). Trimming cost V 7 bases and J 4 bases; bases outside gene matches: 13. This CDR3 spans 15 amino acids. The CDR3 coding sequence is TGTGCCAGTAAGGGTTCCGGGACTAAAGGTTACGAGCAGTACTTC. This gives the protein CASKGSGTKGYEQYF.

This chain connects TRBV28 to TRBJ2-7, with 8 positions matching TRBD1. There are 16 residues in the CDR3. Germline assignment: CDR1 MDHEN and CDR2 SYDVKM. Trimming took 6 bases from V and 4 from J; bases not matched to a gene: 14. CDR3 nucleotides: TGTGCCAGCAGCCTGCCCTTTCCTGGACAGGGATACGAGCAGTACTTC. Amino acid sequence: CASSLPFPGQGYEQYF.